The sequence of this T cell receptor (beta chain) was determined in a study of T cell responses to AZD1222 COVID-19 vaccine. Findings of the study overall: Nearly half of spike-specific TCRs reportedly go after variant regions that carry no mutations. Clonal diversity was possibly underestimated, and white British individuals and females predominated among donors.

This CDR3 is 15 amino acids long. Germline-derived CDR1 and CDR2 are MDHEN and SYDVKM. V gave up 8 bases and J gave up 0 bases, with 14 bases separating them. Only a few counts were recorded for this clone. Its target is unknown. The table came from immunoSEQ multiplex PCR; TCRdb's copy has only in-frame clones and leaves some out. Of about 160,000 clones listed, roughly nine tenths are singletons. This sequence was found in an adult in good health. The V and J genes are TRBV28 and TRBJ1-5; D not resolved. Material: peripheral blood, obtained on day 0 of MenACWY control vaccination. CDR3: CASSMGGYSNQPQHF. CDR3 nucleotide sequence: TGTGCCAGCTCCATGGGTGGTTATAGCAATCAGCCCCAGCATTTT.